These 10 T cell receptor beta chains were all obtained from the same sample, sequenced in a study of T cell changes during pregnancy in multiple sclerosis. TCRdb's copy holds only in-frame clones and misses some; the assay was immunoSEQ multiplex PCR. Of about 100,000 clones in the sample, about 90% were seen once. Material: peripheral blood, obtained after pregnancy. Receptors originate from a female donor with multiple sclerosis, enrolled in a pregnancy study.

In this sample, this clone is medium-sized (0.01 to 0.1%). This chain joins TRBV10-3 and TRBJ2-3; 8 positions match TRBD2. Germline V gene lookup returns CDR1 ENHRY and CDR2 SYGVKD. The CDR3 is 14 residues long. The J segment lost 4 bases and the V segment lost 2 bases, leaving 2 bases of the junction unmatched. CDR3 sequence (DNA): TGTGCCATCAGTGAGCGGGAGGGCCCAGATACGCAGTATTTT. Encoded protein: CAISEREGPDTQYF.

The chain carries TRBV6-1 and TRBJ1-5; perhaps TRBD1 as D (5 bases). The CDR3 covers 13 residues. V lost 2 bases and J lost 7, with 9 bases in between. Germline CDR1 reads MNHNS; CDR2 reads SASEGT. The CDR3 DNA reads as TGTGCCAGCAGTGAATTCCGGGGGCAGCCCCAGCATTTT. Translated, it gives CASSEFRGQPQHF.

The chain joins TRBV6-1 to TRBJ2-1, with 7 nucleotides matching TRBD2. V trimming: 8 bases; J trimming: 3 bases; junction bases outside the gene matches: 10. This CDR3 is built from 15 residues. Germline V CDR1 and CDR2: MNHNS, SASEGT. This CDR3 is CASRRTGTIYNEQFF. The CDR3 coding sequence is TGTGCCAGCCGGCGAACCGGGACTATCTACAATGAGCAGTTCTTC.

The chain joins TRBV29-1 to TRBJ2-1, with TRBD2 identical over 9 bases. The CDR3 contains 14 residues. Germline-derived CDR1 and CDR2 are SQVTM and ANQGSEA. V shed 7 bases and J 6 bases; nucleotides not matched to a gene: 10. The CDR3 here is CSEAAGGLFNEQFF. Here the CDR3 DNA reads TGCAGCGAGGCCGCGGGGGGGCTTTTCAATGAGCAGTTCTTC.

The chain carries TRBV6-5 and TRBJ1-1, with 7 bases lining up with TRBD1. The germline V gene encodes CDR1 MNHEY and CDR2 SVGAGI. Unmatched junction bases numbered 1, after V lost 4 bases and J lost 2 bases. This CDR3 is built from 13 residues. The DNA for the CDR3 is TGTGCCAGCAGTTGGGACAGTAACACTGAAGCTTTCTTT. It yields the protein CASSWDSNTEAFF.

The chain carries TRBV5-4 and TRBJ2-7; TRBD2 matches 14 bases. The V segment lost 4 bases and the J segment 2 bases; nucleotides outside the gene matches: 8. This CDR3 comprises 17 residues. Germline V gene sequence: CDR1 SGHNT, CDR2 YYREEE (reference sequence). The CDR3 DNA reads as TGTGCCAGCAGCCGGGAGGGGGGACTAGCGGGAGCCTACGAGCAGTACTTC. Amino acids: CASSREGGLAGAYEQYF.

The V call is TRBV7-6, the J call TRBJ1-6; a weak D match, TRBD1 (5 bases). V lost 5 bases and J lost 7, with 15 bases in between. The CDR3 contains 15 residues. CDR1 and CDR2 (germline): SGHVS, FNYEAQ. The CDR3 nucleotides read TGTGCCAGCAGCCCGAGACAGTCAAACAATTCACCCCTCCACTTT. Protein: CASSPRQSNNSPLHF.

The chain recombines TRBV15 with TRBJ2-5; possibly TRBD2 for D (5 bases). The germline V and J ends were trimmed by 0 bases and 4 bases, with 12 bases remaining between them. Germline loops: CDR1 LNHNV, CDR2 YYDKDF (reference sequence). The CDR3 totals 15 residues. CDR3 loop: CATSRDLLGRETQYF. The CDR3 DNA follows: TGTGCCACCAGCAGAGACCTTCTTGGGAGAGAGACCCAGTACTTC.

The chain couples TRBV27 to TRBJ2-3, with TRBD2 matching 10 bases. This CDR3 comprises 18 residues. Losses at the gene ends were 7 bases for V and 6 bases for J; bases not matched to a gene: 19. CDR1 MNHEY and CDR2 SMNVEV come from the germline V gene (reference sequence). CDR3 amino acids: CASITPGLALKMGDTQYF. CDR3 DNA sequence: TGTGCCAGCATCACACCGGGACTAGCGCTAAAAATGGGTGATACGCAGTATTTT.

V is TRBV7-7 and J is TRBJ2-2, with TRBD1 identical over 8 bases. The CDR3 consists of 13 residues. The junction had 4 bases not matched to a gene; V was cut back by 5 bases and J by 8 bases. The germline CDR1 and CDR2 sequences are SSHAT and FNYEAQ (reference sequence). Written as DNA, the CDR3 is TGTGCCAGCAGCCTAGGACAGGGTGGGGAGCTGTTTTTT. Protein product: CASSLGQGGELFF.